Included here is one T cell receptor beta chain sequence, with context. The antigen remains unidentified. These data are taken from a study of T-cell memory formation after mild COVID-19. Using constant-segment primers, 5'RACE produced TCR alpha and TCR beta cDNA libraries carrying sample barcodes and UMIs. From the 5' RACE reads, TCRdb called clonotypes with MiXCR, one entry per CDR3 protein. The sample has 140,000 to 150,000 distinct CDR3 sequences, 6% to 6.5% seen once; the top ten hold about 1.9%. This CDR3 region has 15 residues. CDR1 MNHNY and CDR2 SVGAGI come from the germline V gene (reference sequence). Trimming pared 4 bases from V and 0 bases from J, leaving 10 bases between. Overall study findings and caveats: Some SARS-CoV-2-responding clones were already detected in memory before infection. Balance between CD4 and CD8 was seen in clones contracting day 15 to 85, and a CD4+ lean was seen in later expanders.

Material for sequencing was PBMCs or a T cell subset sorted from them (not recorded which). This sequence originates from an adult woman who had mild COVID-19 (a few samples of this study predate the infection). Cell type and time point are not known. The rearrangement links TRBV6-6 to TRBJ1-5; perhaps TRBD1 as D (5 bases). CDR3 bases: TGTGCCAGCAGTTCATCAGGGAATAGCAATCAGCCCCAGCATTTT. Encoded protein: CASSSSGNSNQPQHF.